The 13 T cell receptor beta chains below all came from one sample that was sequenced in a study of molecular identifiers for immune sequencing clone quantification. TCRdb re-called the PCR reads with MiXCR, one entry per CDR3 protein. This table has about 510,000 distinct CDR3 sequences, roughly 23% appearing once. Specimen: naive CD8+ T cells from blood, with Jurkat cell RNA spiked in. Subset: FACS-sorted CD8+CD4-CCR7+CD45RA+ naive T cells. The receptors come from a human donor in good health. Some libraries in this study had Jurkat cell RNA spiked in.

This chain connects TRBV9 to TRBJ2-1; TRBD2 agrees at 8 bases. Trimming cost V 0 bases and J 10 bases; bases outside gene matches: 12. The CDR3 runs 16 residues. Germline values: CDR1 SGDLS, CDR2 YYNGEE. The CDR3, as DNA: TGTGCCAGCAGCGTAGATAATAGCGGGGATGCCAGGGAGCAGTTCTTC. Translated, it gives CASSVDNSGDAREQFF.

The CDR3 DNA is TGTGCCAGCAGCAAGACAGCAAACACTGAAGCTTTCTTT. Protein sequence: CASSKTANTEAFF. The gene calls are TRBV13 and TRBJ1-1; D might be TRBD1 (5 bases). V was shortened by 5 bases and J by 2 bases, with 9 bases between the two germline ends. The CDR3 runs 13 residues. Germline V gene sequence: CDR1 PRHDT, CDR2 FYEKMQ (reference sequence).

The rearrangement links TRBV4-1 to TRBJ1-5; D is perhaps TRBD1 (5 bases). V dropped 0 bases and J dropped 9 bases, with 12 bases sitting between them. This CDR3 contains 14 residues. Per germline, CDR1 MGHRA and CDR2 YSYEKL. CDR3 in DNA: TGCGCCAGCAGCCAAGATATGGGGGATCGGCCCCAGCATTTT. It is translated as CASSQDMGDRPQHF.

The table lists this clonotype with many counts. The chain employs TRBV12-3 or TRBV12-4 and TRBJ2-3, with 8 bases identical to TRBD1. With V trimmed by 6 bases and J by 3 bases, 5 bases remained unmatched. The CDR3 totals 14 residues. This chain's CDR3 is CASSQGAGTDTQYF. Here the CDR3 DNA reads TGTGCCAGCAGCCAGGGGGCGGGGACAGATACGCAGTATTTT.

A remark on this clonotype: A much larger clone lies one base from this, so it may be a read error. This chain connects TRBV9 to TRBJ2-7; 9 bases map to TRBD2. Per the germline V gene, CDR1 is SGDLS and CDR2 is YYNGEE. V lost 0 bases and J lost 9; bases outside the gene matches: 7. The CDR3 spans 14 residues. CDR3 sequence reads: CASSVGLAVRGQYF. The CDR3 DNA follows: TGTGCCAGCAGCGTAGGACTAGCGGTGCGCGGGCAGTACTTC.

This clonotype was detected ten times or more. The chain joins TRBV9 to TRBJ2-5; D not resolved. The germline gives CDR1 SGDLS, CDR2 YYNGEE. V lost 2 bases and J 4 bases, leaving 9 bases between the germline ends. The CDR3 runs to 13 residues. CDR3 region: CASSVNYGETQYF. CDR3 coding DNA: TGTGCCAGCAGCGTCAACTACGGAGAGACCCAGTACTTC. The full variable domain, in which reference TRBV9 and TRBJ2-5 provide the parts outside the CDR3, is DSGVTQTPKHLITATGQRVTLRCSPRSGDLSVYWYQQSLDQGLQFLIQYYNGEERAKGNILERFSAQQFPDLHSELNLSSLELGDSALYFCASSVNYGETQYFGPGTRLLVL.

At least ten counts were recorded for this clonotype. J is TRBJ2-5 and V is TRBV7-2; no firm D call. The CDR3 totals 16 residues. V lost 1 base and J 5 bases, leaving 17 bases between the germline ends. Germline V gives CDR1 SGHTA, CDR2 FQGNSA. The CDR3 protein is CASSLDPETSDETQYF. The CDR3 bases are TGTGCCAGCAGCTTAGACCCGGAGACCAGCGACGAGACCCAGTACTTC. The complete variable domain, with remaining parts taken from reference TRBV7-2 and TRBJ2-5, reads GAGVSQSPSNKVTEKGKDVELRCDPISGHTALYWYRQSLGQGLEFLIYFQGNSAPDKSGLPSDRFSAERTGGSVSTLTIQRTQQEDSAVYLCASSLDPETSDETQYFGPGTRLLVL.

At least ten counts were recorded for this clonotype. V gene TRBV6-5 combines with J gene TRBJ1-4; TRBD1 agrees at 9 bases. This CDR3 contains 18 residues. V was pared by 6 bases and J by 8 bases, with 19 bases of the junction left unmatched. Germline-derived CDR1 and CDR2 are MNHEY and SVGAGI. The CDR3 bases are TGTGCCAGCAGACAGACCGGGACAGGGATTCTGCGGTACGAAAAACTGTTTTTT. This sequence encodes CASRQTGTGILRYEKLFF.

This clonotype has a count of ten or more. The genes are TRBV7-9 and TRBJ2-1, with TRBD2 as a possible D gene (5 bases). CDR1 and CDR2 from the germline V gene are SEHNR and FQNEAQ (reference sequence). The CDR3 consists of 14 residues. The V end lost 5 bases, the J end lost 6 bases, and 14 bases lay between the germline ends. The DNA for the CDR3 is TGTGCCAGCAGCCCGCTGGGAGCGAGCAATGAGCAGTTCTTC. This gives the protein CASSPLGASNEQFF.

This clonotype was seen at least ten times. The V and J genes are TRBV7-9 and TRBJ1-6; D is undetermined. The CDR3 length is 13 residues. V was cut by 10 bases and J by 5 bases, with 12 bases left in between. Germline V CDR1 and CDR2: SEHNR, FQNEAQ (reference sequence). Here the CDR3 DNA reads TGTGCCACCACCCCTGCGGATAATTCACCCCTCCACTTT. Translated, it gives CATTPADNSPLHF.

The chain uses TRBV20-1 and TRBJ2-5; 10 nucleotides agree with TRBD2. Germline loops: CDR1 DFQATT, CDR2 SNEGSKA (reference sequence). Trimming took 6 bases from V and 2 from J; bases not matched to a gene: 12. CDR3 size: 16 residues. CDR3 region: CSAISKREGRQETQYF. CDR3 nucleotide sequence: TGCAGTGCAATATCCAAGCGGGAGGGAAGGCAAGAGACCCAGTACTTC.

This clonotype was detected ten times or more. The rearrangement links TRBV7-9 to TRBJ2-2, with TRBD2 matching over 10 bases. The trim removed 2 bases at V and 0 bases at J, leaving 6 bases unmatched. Germline loops: CDR1 SEHNR, CDR2 FQNEAQ (reference sequence). The CDR3 loop spans 18 amino acids. CDR3 protein: CASSLPSGSLANTGELFF. CDR3 bases: TGTGCCAGCAGCTTACCTAGCGGGAGCCTCGCGAACACCGGGGAGCTGTTTTTT.

The V and J genes are TRBV11-1 and TRBJ2-3; D perhaps matches TRBD2 (6 bases). CDR3 length: 15 residues. Germline V lookup: CDR1 SGHAT, CDR2 FQDESV (reference sequence). Trimming shortened V by 5 bases and J by 7 bases, and 19 bases separated the two germline ends. CDR3 region: CASSRDGGNLHTQYF. The CDR3 DNA is TGTGCCAGCAGCCGGGATGGGGGGAACTTACATACGCAGTATTTT.